One and the same sample provided the 25 T cell receptor beta chains below, sequenced in a study of graft-versus-host responses after intestinal transplantation. Their target antigens are unknown. Generated by immunoSEQ multiplex PCR, the TCRdb table keeps only in-frame clones and is missing some. This table holds about 130,000 clones, roughly nine tenths found once. Sequencing was performed on unstimulated CD4+ T cells sorted from spleen or lymph node cells, taken before intestinal transplant. These receptors all stem from a human donor who received an intestinal transplant.

The chain recombines TRBV7-9 with TRBJ2-4; 13 nucleotides line up with TRBD2. The junction had 3 bases not matched to a gene; V was cut back by 2 bases and J by 2 bases. There are 17 residues in the CDR3. Germline V gene sequence: CDR1 SEHNR, CDR2 FQNEAQ (reference sequence). The CDR3 sequence: CASSLTSGGASKNIQYF. For the CDR3, the DNA is TGTGCCAGCAGCTTAACTAGCGGGGGGGCTTCCAAAAACATTCAGTACTTC.

The gene calls are TRBV10-1 and TRBJ1-2, with D tentatively TRBD1 (6 bases). The CDR3 is made up of 16 amino acids. Per the germline V gene, CDR1 is WNHNN and CDR2 is SYGVQD (reference sequence). This CDR3 is CARGGNSLLANYGYTF. CDR3 nucleotide sequence: TGCGCACGAGGGGGGAACTCCCTTTTAGCTAACTATGGCTACACCTTC.

The chain couples TRBV18 to TRBJ2-1; D may be TRBD1 (6 bases). V gave up 6 bases and J gave up 7 bases, with 19 bases separating them. CDR1 is KGHSH, CDR2 LQKENI, per germline. This CDR3 comprises 15 residues. DNA of the CDR3: TGTGCCAGCTCCCCAGACAGGTCACTAAGGAATGAGCAGTTCTTC. This gives the protein CASSPDRSLRNEQFF.

The V gene is TRBV6-1, the J gene TRBJ1-5; TRBD1 might be the D (5 bases). Germline CDR1 reads MNHNS; CDR2 reads SASEGT. V was shortened by 8 bases and J by 3 bases, with 11 bases between the two germline ends. This CDR3 has 13 amino acids. The CDR3 DNA reads TGTGCCAGCGCAAGGGGCCTCAATCAGCCCCAGCATTTT. It encodes CASARGLNQPQHF.

This clone was seen just once. This chain uses TRBV6-5 with TRBJ2-7; 8 bases are a match to TRBD1. Germline V gives CDR1 MNHEY, CDR2 SVGAGI. V lost 5 bases to trimming and J lost 2 bases; unmatched junction nucleotides: 5. The CDR3 has 14 amino acids. This CDR3 is CASSLYRGTYEQYF. The CDR3 DNA follows: TGTGCCAGCAGTCTCTACAGGGGGACCTACGAGCAGTACTTC.

The rearrangement joins TRBV10-2 to TRBJ2-7; 7 bases map to TRBD2. This CDR3 comprises 14 residues. The V gene's germline CDR1 is WSHSY and CDR2 SAAADI. The junction had 6 bases not matched to a gene; V was cut back by 7 bases and J by 0 bases. CDR3 nucleotides: TGCGCCAGCAATGGGCGGGGGAACTCCTACGAGCAGTACTTC. Translated: CASNGRGNSYEQYF.

This sequence joins TRBV19 and TRBJ1-1; D uncertain. Germline CDR1 LNHDA, CDR2 SQIVND (reference sequence). The germline V and J ends were trimmed by 6 bases and 6 bases, with 11 bases remaining between them. The CDR3 runs to 12 residues. CDR3 sequence reads: CASRESRAEAFF. The DNA of the CDR3 is TGTGCCAGTAGGGAGTCGCGGGCTGAAGCTTTCTTT.

The chain joins TRBV15 to TRBJ2-6; a possible D gene is TRBD1 (5 bases). Germline assignment: CDR1 LNHNV and CDR2 YYDKDF (reference sequence). V dropped 5 bases and J dropped 4 bases, with 12 bases sitting between them. This CDR3 contains 15 residues. The CDR3 DNA reads as TGTGCCACCAGCGAAGGGGTACGCGGGGCCAACGTCCTGACTTTC. It codes for CATSEGVRGANVLTF.

The chain joins TRBV7-2 to TRBJ1-2; TRBD1 is a possible D gene (5 bases). V shed 1 base and J shed 4 bases, with 10 bases lying between them. Per germline, CDR1 SGHTA and CDR2 FQGNSA. The CDR3 consists of 14 residues. CDR3 sequence: CASSLVGDSYGYTF. The DNA for the CDR3 is TGTGCCAGCAGCTTAGTAGGGGATAGCTATGGCTACACCTTC.

The table lists this clone with a count of one. The rearrangement links TRBV5-6 to TRBJ1-1, with D hard to call. The CDR3 sequence is 14 residues long. Germline CDR1 SGHDT, CDR2 YYEEEE. Trimming cost V 0 bases and J 3 bases, with 9 bases left between them. CDR3: CASSLAARHTEAFF. CDR3 nucleotides: TGTGCCAGCAGCTTGGCGGCCAGACACACTGAAGCTTTCTTT. Variable domain in full (rest from reference TRBV5-6 and TRBJ1-1): DAGVTQSPTHLIKTRGQQVTLRCSPKSGHDTVSWYQQALGQGPQFIFQYYEEEERQRGNFPDRFSGHQFPNYSSELNVNALLLGDSALYLCASSLAARHTEAFFGQGTRLTVV.

This clone has a handful of counts. V usage is TRBV19 and J usage is TRBJ2-6, with 10 bases identical to TRBD1. The CDR3 length is 17 residues. Germline assignment: CDR1 LNHDA and CDR2 SQIVND (reference sequence). With 8 bases clipped from V and 3 bases from J, the junction kept 10 bases outside the gene matches. In DNA, the CDR3 is TGTGCCAGTGGGGCAGACAGGGGGCCTTTTGGGGCCAACGTCCTGACTTTC. Amino acids: CASGADRGPFGANVLTF.

The V gene is TRBV5-6, the J gene TRBJ1-3; D unclear. Trimming removed 4 bases at V and 4 bases at J, with 9 bases between. Germline V CDR1 and CDR2: SGHDT, YYEEEE. The CDR3 has 13 residues. The CDR3 DNA reads as TGTGCCAGCAGCCAGCCCCCCGGAAACACCATATATTTT. Amino acids: CASSQPPGNTIYF.

This clone has only a few counts. This chain uses TRBV4-1 with TRBJ2-2, with no clear D. The germline gives CDR1 MGHRA, CDR2 YSYEKL. The CDR3 extends over 15 amino acids. The germline V and J ends were trimmed by 3 bases and 6 bases, with 14 bases remaining between them. CDR3 in amino acids: CASSQNPISSGELFF. The CDR3 DNA sequence: TGCGCCAGCAGCCAGAACCCTATATCCTCCGGGGAGCTGTTTTTT.

CDR3 in amino acids: CASRVQPQETQYF. CDR3 DNA: TGCGCCAGCAGGGTACAGCCCCAAGAGACCCAGTACTTC. V is TRBV5-1 and J is TRBJ2-5, with no clear D. Germline lookup yields CDR1 SGHRS and CDR2 YFSETQ. CDR3 size: 13 residues. The V end was cut by 5 bases, the J end by 1 base, with 9 bases between.

This chain connects TRBV5-4 to TRBJ2-3, with D unclear. V was pared by 1 base and J by 6 bases, with 12 bases between. The CDR3 sequence is 14 residues long. CDR1 SGHNT and CDR2 YYREEE come from the germline V gene (reference sequence). This chain's CDR3 is CASSLKGVGDTQYF. Here the CDR3 DNA reads TGTGCCAGCAGCTTGAAGGGTGTAGGGGATACGCAGTATTTT.

The genes are TRBV10-3 and TRBJ1-2; tentative D call: TRBD1 (5 bases). With 0 bases removed from V and 0 bases from J, the gap between germline ends came to 8 bases. The V gene's germline CDR1 is ENHRY and CDR2 SYGVKD. This CDR3 region has 15 residues. The DNA of the CDR3 is TGTGCCATCAGTGAGTCGACAGAATCTAACTATGGCTACACCTTC. Translating gives CAISESTESNYGYTF.

As regards this clone: This sample also contains other DNA sequences that code for the same CDR3. The J gene is TRBJ2-2, the V gene TRBV5-1; TRBD1 or TRBD2 may be the D gene (5 bases each). This CDR3 is 15 amino acids long. Germline V gives CDR1 SGHRS, CDR2 YFSETQ. With 4 bases removed from V and 0 bases from J, the gap between germline ends came to 10 bases. In DNA, the CDR3 is TGCGCCAGCAGCCCCGGGACCGCGAACACCGGGGAGCTGTTTTTT. It encodes CASSPGTANTGELFF.

This sequence joins TRBV6-5 and TRBJ2-7; D is uncertain. Germline V lookup: CDR1 MNHEY, CDR2 SVGAGI. Trimming took off 4 bases at V and 1 base at J, with 5 bases between the two ends. The CDR3 has 12 residues. DNA of the CDR3: TGTGCCAGCAGTTCCGGGTCCTACGAGCAGTACTTC. Protein product: CASSSGSYEQYF.

The chain is built from TRBV7-9 and TRBJ1-3; 9 bases are a match to TRBD1. J lost 0 bases, V lost 6 bases, and 9 bases had no gene match. Germline V lookup: CDR1 SEHNR, CDR2 FQNEAQ (reference sequence). The CDR3 has 17 amino acids. This chain's CDR3 is CASRIWGQGYSGNTIYF. Written as DNA, the CDR3 is TGTGCCAGCAGAATCTGGGGACAGGGATACTCTGGAAACACCATATATTTT.

The chain carries TRBV11-2 and TRBJ2-5; perhaps D is TRBD1 or TRBD2 (5 bases each). The length of the CDR3 is 15 residues. Between the trimmed V and J ends, which lost 3 bases and 5 bases, there was a span of 16 bases. CDR1 and CDR2 (germline): SGHAT, FQNNGV. The CDR3 region has the DNA TGTGCCAGCAGCTTCGGCCGGGGCGATTGGGAGACCCAGTACTTC. Translation gives CASSFGRGDWETQYF.

The chain has TRBV6-5 and TRBJ2-1; D is perhaps TRBD2 (7 bases). The germline CDR1 and CDR2 sequences are MNHEY and SVGAGI. The CDR3 consists of 14 residues. V shed 8 bases and J shed 4 bases, with 15 bases lying between them. CDR3 in amino acids: CASSRGGQYNEQFF. CDR3 bases: TGTGCCAGCTCCCGCGGGGGACAATACAATGAGCAGTTCTTC.

V usage is TRBV9 and J usage is TRBJ2-4; D perhaps matches TRBD1 (5 bases). The ends were cut back, 0 bases at V and 4 bases at J, with 11 bases in the middle. Germline-derived CDR1 and CDR2 are SGDLS and YYNGEE. The CDR3 has 15 residues. The CDR3: CASSVEGVRKNIQYF. The DNA of the CDR3 is TGTGCCAGCAGCGTAGAAGGGGTTAGAAAAAACATTCAGTACTTC.

The chain couples TRBV6-6 to TRBJ1-5, with 9 bases identical to TRBD1. With 6 bases clipped from V and 3 bases from J, the junction kept 6 bases outside the gene matches. This CDR3 spans 15 amino acids. Germline lookup yields CDR1 MNHNY and CDR2 SVGAGI (reference sequence). The CDR3 sequence: CASSMTGGNNQPQHF. In DNA form, the CDR3 reads TGTGCCAGCAGCATGACAGGGGGTAACAATCAGCCCCAGCATTTT.

Comments on this clone: At one boundary the junction diverges from the germline segment, which might be a read error. The CDR3 sequence: CASNVAGGNTEAFF. CDR3 nucleotides: TGTGCCAGCAACGTAGCGGGGGGGAACACTGAAGCTTTCTTT. The chain has TRBV9 and TRBJ1-1, with a possible D match to TRBD1 (5 bases). This CDR3 contains 14 residues. CDR1 and CDR2 (germline): SGDLS, YYNGEE.

This clone was observed a handful of times. This sequence joins TRBV19 and TRBJ1-3; D unclear. V lost 9 bases to trimming and J lost 1 base, with 13 bases between them. The germline CDR1 and CDR2 sequences are LNHDA and SQIVND (reference sequence). This CDR3 region has 14 residues. The CDR3 sequence is CASSWIGSGNTIYF. The CDR3 DNA follows: TGTGCCAGCTCATGGATCGGGTCTGGAAACACCATATATTTT.